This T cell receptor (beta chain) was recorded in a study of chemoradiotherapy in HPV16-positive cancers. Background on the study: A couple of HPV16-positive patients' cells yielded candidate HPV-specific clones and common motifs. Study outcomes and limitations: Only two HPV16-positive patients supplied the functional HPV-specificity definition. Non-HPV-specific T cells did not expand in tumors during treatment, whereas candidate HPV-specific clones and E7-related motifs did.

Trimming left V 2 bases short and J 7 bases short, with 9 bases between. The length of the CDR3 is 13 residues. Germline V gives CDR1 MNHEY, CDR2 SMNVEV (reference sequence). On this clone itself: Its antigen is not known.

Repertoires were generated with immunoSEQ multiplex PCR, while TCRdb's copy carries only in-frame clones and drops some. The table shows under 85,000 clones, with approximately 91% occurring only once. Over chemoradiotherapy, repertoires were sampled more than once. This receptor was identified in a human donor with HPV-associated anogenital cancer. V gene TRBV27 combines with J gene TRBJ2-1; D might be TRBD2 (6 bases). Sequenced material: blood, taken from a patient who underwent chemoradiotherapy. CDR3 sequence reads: CASSLPGVNEQFF. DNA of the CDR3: TGTGCCAGCAGTTTACCGGGAGTGAATGAGCAGTTCTTC.